This is a list of T cell receptor beta chains from one sample in a study of blood T cell repertoires in COVID-19. Assay: immunoSEQ multiplex PCR; the TCRdb copy retains only in-frame clones and omits some. The sample has 35,000 to 50,000 clones, approximately 93% seen once. Input material: peripheral blood. The receptors originated from a man between 50 and 59 years old with active COVID-19. Each CDR3 is given with its conserved first and last residue. The D gene is left open where the match is weak. A row's size may be missing; if present it is once, few, many or a size class.

. TRBJ2-3 TRBD2 TRBV30 CAWNKRGATDTQYF TGTGCCTGGAATAAGCGGGGGGCCACAGATACGCAGTATTTT
. TRBJ1-1 . TRBV3-1/TRBV3-2 CASRSERGYAFF TGTGCCAGCAGGAGTGAGCGGGGGTACGCTTTCTTT
. TRBJ2-6 TRBD2 TRBV3-1/TRBV3-2 CASSQELAGRAGANVLTF TGTGCCAGCAGCCAAGAACTAGCGGGAAGGGCTGGGGCCAACGTCCTGACTTTC
. TRBJ1-5 TRBD1 TRBV10-1 CASILDRGNQPQHF TGCGCCAGCATTTTAGACAGGGGCAATCAGCCCCAGCATTTT
. TRBJ2-7 . TRBV5-6 CASSSRLQGWYEQYF TGTGCCAGCAGCTCGAGACTACAGGGTTGGTACGAGCAGTACTTC
. TRBJ1-1 . TRBV5-1 CASSRSALNVGGTEAFF TGCGCCAGCAGCCGTAGCGCCTTAAATGTGGGGGGCACTGAAGCTTTCTTT
. TRBJ1-2 . TRBV2 CASRLGGGDYGYTF TGTGCCAGCAGGCTGGGGGGGGGAGACTATGGCTACACCTTC
. TRBJ2-2 . TRBV5-4 CASSLSAVGEATGELFF TGTGCCAGCAGCTTGTCAGCTGTAGGGGAGGCGACCGGGGAGCTGTTTTTT
. TRBJ1-6 . TRBV5-6 CASSLENSPSPLHF TGTGCCAGCAGCTTGGAGAACAGTCCGTCACCCCTCCACTTT
. TRBJ1-1 . TRBV7-2 CASSLISLSAFF TGTGCCAGCAGCTTAATCTCTCTCTCCGCTTTCTTT
. TRBJ1-2 . TRBV19 CASSKGGRSGVFVGYTF TGTGCCAGTAGTAAGGGGGGGCGCAGCGGCGTCTTCGTGGGCTACACCTTC
. TRBJ2-7 . TRBV6-1 CASSENPGTYEQYF TGTGCCAGCAGTGAAAATCCCGGGACATACGAGCAGTACTTC
. TRBJ2-5 . TRBV3-1/TRBV3-2 CASSQGWAVQETQYF TGTGCCAGCAGCCAAGGCTGGGCAGTCCAAGAGACCCAGTACTTC
. TRBJ1-1 . TRBV10-1 CASSAGEMNTEAFF TGCGCCAGCAGTGCGGGGGAGATGAACACTGAAGCTTTCTTT
. TRBJ1-1 . TRBV18 CASSEANPRATEAFF TGTGCCAGCTCCGAGGCGAATCCGAGGGCCACTGAAGCTTTCTTT
. TRBJ2-2 TRBD1 TRBV5-1 CASSWTGSGELFF TGCGCCAGCAGCTGGACAGGGTCCGGGGAGCTGTTTTTT
few TRBJ1-6 . TRBV2 CATKIRSGSPLHF TGTGCCACCAAGATCAGGTCTGGGTCACCCCTCCACTTT
. TRBJ2-5 TRBD1 TRBV10-3 CAIAAGTGEGTQYF TGTGCCATAGCAGCCGGGACAGGGGAGGGGACCCAGTACTTC
once TRBJ2-1 TRBD2 TRBV4-2 CASSQVSLAGGPGNEQFF TGTGCCAGCAGCCAAGTGAGCCTAGCGGGAGGGCCGGGCAATGAGCAGTTCTTC
once TRBJ1-1 . TRBV7-9 CASSSNQGGLTEAFF TGTGCCAGCAGCTCAAATCAGGGAGGCCTAACTGAAGCTTTCTTT
. TRBJ2-7 TRBD1 TRBV5-5 CASSLGQGNEQYF TGTGCCAGCAGCTTGGGACAGGGGAACGAGCAGTACTTC
. TRBJ1-1 . TRBV6-1 CASSEGRGLTEAFF TGTGCCAGCAGTGAAGGAAGGGGATTAACTGAAGCTTTCTTT
. TRBJ2-5 . TRBV19 CASSSGGSQETQYF TGTGCCAGTAGTAGTGGAGGGTCCCAAGAGACCCAGTACTTC
. TRBJ1-2 TRBD1 TRBV19 CASSRGQGFSGYTF TGTGCCAGTAGTAGGGGACAGGGTTTTAGCGGCTACACCTTC
. TRBJ2-7 TRBD1 TRBV19 CASSMTGEEQYF TGTGCCAGTAGTATGACAGGGGAGGAGCAGTACTTC
. TRBJ1-2 TRBD1 TRBV25-1 CASRPTGDGYTF TGTGCCAGCAGGCCGACAGGGGATGGCTACACCTTC
. TRBJ2-5 TRBD2 TRBV30 CAWSLGTSGFGETQYF TGTGCCTGGAGTCTTGGGACTAGCGGGTTCGGGGAGACCCAGTACTTC
. TRBJ1-6 . TRBV15 CATSRGGTSGSPLHF TGTGCCACCAGCAGAGGGGGGACATCTGGATCACCCCTCCACTTT
. TRBJ2-2 . TRBV12-5 CASRGGAILYTGELFF TGTGCTAGTAGGGGCGGGGCCATATTATACACCGGGGAGCTGTTTTTT
. TRBJ1-4 . TRBV30 CAWSRQDNEKLFF TGTGCCTGGAGTCGACAGGATAATGAAAAACTGTTTTTT
. TRBJ1-5 . TRBV5-5 CASSGTGTPSNQPQHF TGTGCCAGCAGCGGGACCGGGACACCTAGCAATCAGCCCCAGCATTTT
once TRBJ2-3 TRBD1 TRBV7-9 CASSPGGGTDTQYF TGTGCCAGCAGCCCAGGGGGTGGGACAGATACGCAGTATTTT
. TRBJ1-4 TRBD1 TRBV5-1 CASSLDRGQGEKLFF TGCGCCAGCAGCTTGGACAGGGGGCAGGGTGAAAAACTGTTTTTT
once TRBJ2-3 TRBD2 TRBV29-1 CSVPPTAGGPRWTDTQYF TGCAGCGTTCCCCCTACTGCGGGAGGGCCGAGGTGGACAGATACGCAGTATTTT
. TRBJ1-5 . TRBV18 CASSPPAVREAQPQHF TGTGCCAGCTCACCACCGGCGGTGAGGGAGGCTCAGCCCCAGCATTTT
. TRBJ2-2 . TRBV19 CASSKVEVNTGELFF TGTGCCAGTAGTAAGGTGGAGGTTAACACCGGGGAGCTGTTTTTT
. TRBJ1-5 TRBD1 TRBV10-1 CASSERRMDRATGYANQPQHF TGCGCCAGCAGTGAAAGGAGAATGGACAGGGCAACTGGCTACGCTAATCAGCCCCAGCATTTT
. TRBJ1-3 . TRBV12-3/TRBV12-4 CASSLGGNTIYF TGTGCCAGCAGTTTGGGCGGAAACACCATATATTTT
. TRBJ1-2 TRBD1 TRBV20-1 CSATTGGSYTF TGCAGTGCAACAACAGGGGGCAGCTACACCTTC
. TRBJ1-5 . TRBV11-2 CASSLAGARNQPQHF TGTGCCAGCAGCTTAGCAGGGGCTCGCAATCAGCCCCAGCATTTT
. TRBJ1-2 . TRBV23-1 CASPPGSSGINYGYTF TGCGCCAGCCCTCCCGGCAGTTCAGGGATTAACTATGGCTACACCTTC
. TRBJ2-7 . TRBV1 CTSSQDRLHSRYYEQYF TGCACCAGCAGCCAAGATCGTCTTCATTCGCGGTACTACGAGCAGTACTTC
. TRBJ2-1 . TRBV5-1 CASNSLGTSSYNEQFF TGCGCCAGCAATTCTTTGGGGACTTCCTCCTACAATGAGCAGTTCTTC
few TRBJ2-7 . TRBV7-9 CASSLAASRPYEQYF TGTGCCAGCAGCTTAGCGGCCTCCCGCCCCTACGAGCAGTACTTC
. TRBJ1-2 TRBD1 TRBV7-8 CASSSGTDIYGYTF TGTGCCAGCAGCTCCGGGACAGACATCTATGGCTACACCTTC
. TRBJ1-5 TRBD1 TRBV5-6 CASSLREYGTGHQPQHF TGTGCCAGCAGCCTCCGCGAATACGGGACAGGACATCAGCCCCAGCATTTT
. TRBJ1-1 TRBD1 TRBV15 CATSAQTGGGTEAFF TGTGCCACCAGCGCACAGACAGGGGGCGGCACTGAAGCTTTCTTT
. TRBJ2-7 . TRBV25-1 CASSEGGARVYEQYF TGTGCCAGCAGTGAGGGGGGGGCGCGCGTATACGAGCAGTACTTC
. TRBJ2-1 . TRBV7-3 CASSRGGESYNEQFF TGTGCCAGCAGCAGAGGGGGGGAGTCCTACAATGAGCAGTTCTTC
few TRBJ2-1 . TRBV20-1 CSASARPSYNEQFF TGCAGTGCTAGTGCGAGGCCCTCCTACAATGAGCAGTTCTTC